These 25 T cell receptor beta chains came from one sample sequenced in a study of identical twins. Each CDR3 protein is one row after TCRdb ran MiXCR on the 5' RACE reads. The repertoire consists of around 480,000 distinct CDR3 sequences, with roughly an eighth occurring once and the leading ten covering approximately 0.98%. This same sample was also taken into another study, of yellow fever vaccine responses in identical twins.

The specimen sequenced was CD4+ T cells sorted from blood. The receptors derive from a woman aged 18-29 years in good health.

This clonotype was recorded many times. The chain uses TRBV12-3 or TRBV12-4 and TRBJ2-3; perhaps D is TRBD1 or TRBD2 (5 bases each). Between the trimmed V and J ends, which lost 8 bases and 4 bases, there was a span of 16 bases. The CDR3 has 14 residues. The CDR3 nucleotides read TGTGCCAGCGGATCGGGACGAATGGCAGATACGCAGTATTTT. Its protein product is CASGSGRMADTQYF.

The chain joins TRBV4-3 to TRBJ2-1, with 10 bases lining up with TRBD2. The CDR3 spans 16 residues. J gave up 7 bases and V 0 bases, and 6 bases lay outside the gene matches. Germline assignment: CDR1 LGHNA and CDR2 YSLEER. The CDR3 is CASSQEGLAGVNEQFF. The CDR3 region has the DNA TGCGCCAGCAGCCAAGAAGGGCTAGCGGGAGTGAATGAGCAGTTCTTC.

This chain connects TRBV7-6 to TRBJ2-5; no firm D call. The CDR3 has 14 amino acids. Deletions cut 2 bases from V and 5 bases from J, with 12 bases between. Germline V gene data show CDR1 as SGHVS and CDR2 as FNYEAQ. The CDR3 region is CASSLQDGHETQYF. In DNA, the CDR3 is TGTGCCAGCAGCTTACAGGACGGTCACGAGACCCAGTACTTC.

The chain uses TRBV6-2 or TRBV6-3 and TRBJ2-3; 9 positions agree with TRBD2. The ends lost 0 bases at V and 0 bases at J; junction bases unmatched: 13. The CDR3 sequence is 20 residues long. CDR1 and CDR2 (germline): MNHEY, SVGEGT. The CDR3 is CASSYSLAGPLLFSTDTQYF. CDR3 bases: TGTGCCAGCAGTTACTCGCTAGCGGGACCTCTCCTTTTTAGCACAGATACGCAGTATTTT.

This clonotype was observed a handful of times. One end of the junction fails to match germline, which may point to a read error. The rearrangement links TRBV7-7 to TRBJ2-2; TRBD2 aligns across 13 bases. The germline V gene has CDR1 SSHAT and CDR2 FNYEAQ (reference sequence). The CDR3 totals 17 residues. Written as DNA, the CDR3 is TGTGCTAGCAGCTTTATGGGGACTAGCGGGAACGCCGGGGAGCTGTTTTTT. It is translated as CASSFMGTSGNAGELFF. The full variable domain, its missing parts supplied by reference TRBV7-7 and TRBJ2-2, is GAGVSQSPRYKVTKRGQDVTLRCDPISSHATLYWYQQALGQGPEFLTYFNYEAQPDKSGLPSDRFSAERPEGSISTLTIQRTEQRDSAMYRCASSFMGTSGNAGELFFGEGSRLTVL.

Here the CDR3 reads CASSRDSFSYEQYF. CDR3 coding DNA: TGCGCCAGCAGCCGTGACAGCTTCTCCTACGAGCAGTACTTC. The chain links TRBV5-1 to TRBJ2-7; TRBD1 is a possible D gene (5 bases). Trimming shortened V by 4 bases and J by 0 bases, and 11 bases separated the two germline ends. Germline CDR1 SGHRS, CDR2 YFSETQ. This CDR3 comprises 14 residues.

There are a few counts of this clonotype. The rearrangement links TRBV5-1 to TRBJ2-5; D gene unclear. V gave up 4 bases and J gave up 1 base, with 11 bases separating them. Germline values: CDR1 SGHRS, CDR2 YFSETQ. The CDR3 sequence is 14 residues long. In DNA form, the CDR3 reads TGCGCCAGCAGCCGAACTACCACCCAAGAGACCCAGTACTTC. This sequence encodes CASSRTTTQETQYF. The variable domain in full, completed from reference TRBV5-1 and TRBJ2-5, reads KAGVTQTPRYLIKTRGQQVTLSCSPISGHRSVSWYQQTPGQGLQFLFEYFSETQRNKGNFPGRFSGRQFSNSRSEMNVSTLELGDSALYLCASSRTTTQETQYFGPGTRLLVL.

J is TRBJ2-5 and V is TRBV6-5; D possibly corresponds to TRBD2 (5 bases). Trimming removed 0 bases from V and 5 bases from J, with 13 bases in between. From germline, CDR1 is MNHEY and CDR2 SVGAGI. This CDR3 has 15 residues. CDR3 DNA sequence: TGTGCCAGCAGTTACTCGCTCTCCCCGGGGGAGACCCAGTACTTC. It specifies CASSYSLSPGETQYF.

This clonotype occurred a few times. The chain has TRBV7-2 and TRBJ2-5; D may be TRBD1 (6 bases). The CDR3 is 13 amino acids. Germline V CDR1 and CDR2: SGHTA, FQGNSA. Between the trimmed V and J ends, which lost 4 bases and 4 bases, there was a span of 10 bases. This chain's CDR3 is CASSYNRAETQYF. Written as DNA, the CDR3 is TGTGCCAGCAGCTACAACAGGGCAGAGACCCAGTACTTC.

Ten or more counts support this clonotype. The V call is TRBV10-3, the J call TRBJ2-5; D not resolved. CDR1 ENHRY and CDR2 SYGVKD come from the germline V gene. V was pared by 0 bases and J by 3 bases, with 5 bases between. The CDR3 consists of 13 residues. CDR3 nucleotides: TGTGCCATCAGTGAGTCCCTAAAAGAGACCCAGTACTTC. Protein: CAISESLKETQYF.

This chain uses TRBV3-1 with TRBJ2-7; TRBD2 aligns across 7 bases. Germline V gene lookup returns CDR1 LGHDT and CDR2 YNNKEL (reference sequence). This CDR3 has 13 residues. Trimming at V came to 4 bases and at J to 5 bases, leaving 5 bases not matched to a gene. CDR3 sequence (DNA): TGTGCCAGCAGCCGGGGGGGTATCGACGAGCAGTACTTC. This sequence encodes CASSRGGIDEQYF.

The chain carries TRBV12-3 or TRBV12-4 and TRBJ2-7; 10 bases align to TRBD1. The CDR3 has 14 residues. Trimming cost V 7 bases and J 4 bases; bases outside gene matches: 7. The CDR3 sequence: CASTATGGEYEQYF. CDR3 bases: TGTGCCAGCACCGCGACAGGGGGCGAATACGAGCAGTACTTC.

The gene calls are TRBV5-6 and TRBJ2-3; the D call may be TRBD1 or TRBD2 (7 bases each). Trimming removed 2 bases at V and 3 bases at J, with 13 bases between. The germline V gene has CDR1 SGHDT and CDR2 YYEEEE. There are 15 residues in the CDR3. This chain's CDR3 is CASSFDQGGTDTQYF. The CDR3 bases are TGTGCCAGCAGCTTCGATCAGGGGGGGACAGATACGCAGTATTTT.

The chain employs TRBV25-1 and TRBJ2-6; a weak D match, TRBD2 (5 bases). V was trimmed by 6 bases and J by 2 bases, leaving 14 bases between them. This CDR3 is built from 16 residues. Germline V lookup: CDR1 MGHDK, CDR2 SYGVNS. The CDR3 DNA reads TGTGCCAGCAGCGACGCTTCCGGGGCTGGGGCCAACGTCCTGACTTTC. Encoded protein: CASSDASGAGANVLTF.

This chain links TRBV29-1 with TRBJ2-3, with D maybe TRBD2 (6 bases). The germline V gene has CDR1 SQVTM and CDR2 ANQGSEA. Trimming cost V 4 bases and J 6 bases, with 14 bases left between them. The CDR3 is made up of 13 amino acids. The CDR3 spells CSVGPGGSDTQYF. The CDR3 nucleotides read TGCAGCGTTGGGCCCGGGGGATCTGATACGCAGTATTTT.

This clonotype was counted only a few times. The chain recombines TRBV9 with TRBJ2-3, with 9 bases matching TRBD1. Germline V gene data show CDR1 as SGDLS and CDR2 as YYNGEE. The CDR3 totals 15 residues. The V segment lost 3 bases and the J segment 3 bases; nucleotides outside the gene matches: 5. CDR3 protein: CASSAPGTGTDTQYF. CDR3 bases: TGTGCCAGCAGCGCCCCTGGGACAGGGACAGATACGCAGTATTTT.

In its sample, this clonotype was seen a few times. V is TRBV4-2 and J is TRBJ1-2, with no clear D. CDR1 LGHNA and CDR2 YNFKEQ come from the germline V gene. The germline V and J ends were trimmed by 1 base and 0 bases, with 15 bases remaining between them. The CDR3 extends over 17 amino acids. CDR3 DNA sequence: TGTGCCAGCAGCCAAGTTACCACGACGGTTACTAACTATGGCTACACCTTC. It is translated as CASSQVTTTVTNYGYTF.

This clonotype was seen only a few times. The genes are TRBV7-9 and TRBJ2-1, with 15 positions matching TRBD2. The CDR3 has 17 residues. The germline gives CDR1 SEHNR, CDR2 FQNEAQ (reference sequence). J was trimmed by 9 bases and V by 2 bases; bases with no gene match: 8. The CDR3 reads CASSLWTSGRARIEQFF. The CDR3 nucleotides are TGTGCCAGCAGCTTATGGACTAGCGGGAGGGCCCGTATTGAGCAGTTCTTC.

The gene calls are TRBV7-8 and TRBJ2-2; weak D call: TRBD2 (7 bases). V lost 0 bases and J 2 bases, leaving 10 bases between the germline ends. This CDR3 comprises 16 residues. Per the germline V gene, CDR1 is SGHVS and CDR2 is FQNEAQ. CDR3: CASSLAGGLNTGELFF. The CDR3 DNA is TGTGCCAGCAGCTTAGCCGGGGGGCTCAACACCGGGGAGCTGTTTTTT.

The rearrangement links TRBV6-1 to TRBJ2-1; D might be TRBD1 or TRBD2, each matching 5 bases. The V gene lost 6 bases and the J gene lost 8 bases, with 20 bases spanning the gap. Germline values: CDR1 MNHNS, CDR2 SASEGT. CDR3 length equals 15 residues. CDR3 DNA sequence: TGTGCCAGCAGGCAGTTCGGGACGGTAGAAGATGAGCAGTTCTTC. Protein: CASRQFGTVEDEQFF.

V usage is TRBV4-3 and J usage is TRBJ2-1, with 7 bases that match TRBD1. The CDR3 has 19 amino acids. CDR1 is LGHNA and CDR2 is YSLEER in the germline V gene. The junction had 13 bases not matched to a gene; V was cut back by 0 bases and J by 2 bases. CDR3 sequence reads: CASSQDLIFGTATYNEQFF. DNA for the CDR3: TGCGCCAGCAGCCAAGATTTGATCTTCGGGACAGCTACCTACAATGAGCAGTTCTTC.

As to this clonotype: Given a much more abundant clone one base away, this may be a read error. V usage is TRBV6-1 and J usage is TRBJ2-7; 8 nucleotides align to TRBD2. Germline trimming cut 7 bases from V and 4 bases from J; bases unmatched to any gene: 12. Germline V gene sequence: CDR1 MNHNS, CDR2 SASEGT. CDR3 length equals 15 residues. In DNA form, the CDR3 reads TGTGCCAGCAACCACCGGGAGGGGCTTTTTTACGAGCAGTACTTC. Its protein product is CASNHREGLFYEQYF.

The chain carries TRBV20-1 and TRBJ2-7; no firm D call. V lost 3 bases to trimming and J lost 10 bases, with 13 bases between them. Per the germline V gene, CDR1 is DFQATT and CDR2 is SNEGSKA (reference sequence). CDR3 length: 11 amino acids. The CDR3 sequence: CSARTQLHQYF. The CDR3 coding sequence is TGCAGTGCTAGGACGCAGTTACACCAGTACTTC.

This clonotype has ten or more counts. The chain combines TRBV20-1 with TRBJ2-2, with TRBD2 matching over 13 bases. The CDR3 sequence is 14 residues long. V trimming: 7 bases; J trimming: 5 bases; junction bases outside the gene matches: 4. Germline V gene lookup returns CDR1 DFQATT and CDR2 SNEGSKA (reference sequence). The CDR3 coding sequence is TGCAGTGTCCTGACTAGCGGGGGGACCGGGGAGCTGTTTTTT. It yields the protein CSVLTSGGTGELFF.

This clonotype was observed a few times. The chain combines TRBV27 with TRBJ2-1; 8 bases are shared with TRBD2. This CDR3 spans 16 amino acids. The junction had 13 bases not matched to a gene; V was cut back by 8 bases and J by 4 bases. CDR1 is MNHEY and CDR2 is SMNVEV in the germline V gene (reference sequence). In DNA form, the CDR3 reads TGTGCCAGCCTTCGTTCCGCGGGAGGCTCATACAATGAGCAGTTCTTC. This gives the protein CASLRSAGGSYNEQFF.